Listed here are 6 T cell receptor beta chains from one sample, sequenced in a study of blood T cell repertoires in COVID-19. Generated by immunoSEQ multiplex PCR, the TCRdb table keeps only in-frame clones and is missing some. Found here are roughly 59,000 clones, 78% of them singletons; the top ten hold 10% to 15%. The specimen sequenced was peripheral blood. These receptors came from an older man with acute or convalescent COVID-19.

The chain employs TRBV3-1 (or the pseudogene TRBV3-2) and TRBJ1-1, with D perhaps TRBD1 (5 bases). Trimming shortened V by 2 bases and J by 1 base, and 8 bases separated the two germline ends. CDR1 and CDR2 from the germline V gene are LGHDT and YNNKEL (reference sequence). There are 14 residues in the CDR3. The CDR3 spells CASSQRGSNTEAFF. CDR3 bases: TGTGCCAGCAGCCAAAGGGGTTCGAACACTGAAGCTTTCTTT.

The rearrangement uses TRBV9 and TRBJ1-5; D is unclear. Germline values: CDR1 SGDLS, CDR2 YYNGEE. Trimming took 4 bases from V and 4 from J, leaving 9 bases between them. This CDR3 spans 13 amino acids. In DNA form, the CDR3 reads TGTGCCAGCAGCATTAGTCCGAATCAGCCCCAGCATTTT. Protein sequence: CASSISPNQPQHF.

J is TRBJ1-5 and V is TRBV19; 7 nucleotides agree with TRBD1. The CDR3 has 13 amino acids. With 4 bases clipped from V and 7 bases from J, the junction kept 4 bases outside the gene matches. The germline V gene encodes CDR1 LNHDA and CDR2 SQIVND (reference sequence). The CDR3 DNA is TGTGCCAGTAGTAACAGGGGCGCACAGCCCCAGCATTTT. This sequence encodes CASSNRGAQPQHF. The whole variable domain, remainder taken from reference TRBV19 and TRBJ1-5, is DGGITQSPKYLFRKEGQNVTLSCEQNLNHDAMYWYRQDPGQGLRLIYYSQIVNDFQKGDIAEGYSVSREKKESFPLTVTSAQKNPTAFYLCASSNRGAQPQHFGDGTRLSIL.

The chain recombines TRBV6-6 with TRBJ1-2, with no clear D. This CDR3 region has 13 residues. The germline CDR1 and CDR2 sequences are MNHNY and SVGAGI (reference sequence). V was clipped by 6 bases and J by 5 bases, with 13 bases between them. The CDR3 DNA reads as TGTGCCAGCAGATGGACGGGAGATTATGGCTACACCTTC. It specifies CASRWTGDYGYTF.

The V gene is TRBV5-6, the J gene TRBJ2-3, with 9 bases identical to TRBD1. The CDR3 is made up of 15 amino acids. After removal of 3 bases from V and 3 bases from J, the junction contained 5 bases not matched to a gene. Germline V gene data show CDR1 as SGHDT and CDR2 as YYEEEE. This CDR3 is CASSWGDRATDTQYF. Written as DNA, the CDR3 is TGTGCCAGCAGCTGGGGGGACAGGGCGACAGATACGCAGTATTTT.

This chain joins TRBV19 and TRBJ1-5, with D possibly matching TRBD1 (5 bases). CDR1 is LNHDA and CDR2 is SQIVND in the germline V gene (reference sequence). This CDR3 region has 15 residues. Trimming took 7 bases from V and 3 from J, leaving 16 bases between them. CDR3 region: CASTWGDGDNQPQHF. The CDR3 DNA sequence: TGTGCCAGTACCTGGGGGGATGGCGACAATCAGCCCCAGCATTTT.